The clone carrying this TCR beta chain was seen at least ten times. This sample stems from a study of Graves' ophthalmopathy and Graves' hyperthyroidism. Amplified TCR beta CDR3 regions were obtained using RNA transcripts as template. Second-round multiplex PCR came after first-round RT-PCR with HTBI primers. TCRdb analysed the multiplex PCR reads with MiXCR anew, one entry per CDR3 protein. The sample records 400,000 to 450,000 distinct CDR3 sequences, under 25% being singletons. V dropped 2 bases and J dropped 9; count of bases not matched to a gene: 4. Germline CDR1 is SGHTA and CDR2 is FQGNSA. CDR3 length: 12 amino acids.

This sequence originates from a woman aged 18-29 years with stable Graves' hyperthyroidism. Sequenced: peripheral blood. The chain carries TRBV7-2 and TRBJ2-7, with 7 bases lining up with TRBD1. CDR3 protein: CASSLTQGWQYF. The DNA for the CDR3 is TGTGCCAGCAGCTTAACACAGGGGTGGCAGTACTTC.